This TCR beta chain was sequenced for a study of T-cell memory formation after mild COVID-19. TCRdb processed the 5' RACE reads anew with MiXCR; each CDR3 protein has one entry. The table lists approximately 210,000 distinct CDR3 sequences, around 19% of them singletons. V shed 7 bases and J shed 1 base, with 7 bases lying between them. Germline V gene data show CDR1 as MNHNY and CDR2 as SVGAGI (reference sequence). This CDR3 is built from 12 residues. The source is an adult woman who had mild COVID-19 (a few samples of this study predate the infection). Cell type and time point are not known. Specimen: PBMCs or a T cell subset sorted from them (not recorded which). The chain is built from TRBV6-6 and TRBJ2-5; D remains ambiguous. Here the CDR3 reads CASKTPQETQYF. In nucleotides, the CDR3 is TGTGCCAGCAAAACCCCCCAAGAGACCCAGTACTTC.